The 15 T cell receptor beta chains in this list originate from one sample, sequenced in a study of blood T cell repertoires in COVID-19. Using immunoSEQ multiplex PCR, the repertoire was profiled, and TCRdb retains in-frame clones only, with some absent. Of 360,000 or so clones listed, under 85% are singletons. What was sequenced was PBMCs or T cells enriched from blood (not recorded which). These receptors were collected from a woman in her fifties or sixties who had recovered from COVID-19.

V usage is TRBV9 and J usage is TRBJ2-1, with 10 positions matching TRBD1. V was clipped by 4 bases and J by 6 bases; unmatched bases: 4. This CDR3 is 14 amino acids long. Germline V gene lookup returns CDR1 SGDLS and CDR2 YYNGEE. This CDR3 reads CASSPWTGGNEQFF. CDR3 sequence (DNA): TGTGCCAGCAGCCCATGGACAGGGGGCAATGAGCAGTTCTTC.

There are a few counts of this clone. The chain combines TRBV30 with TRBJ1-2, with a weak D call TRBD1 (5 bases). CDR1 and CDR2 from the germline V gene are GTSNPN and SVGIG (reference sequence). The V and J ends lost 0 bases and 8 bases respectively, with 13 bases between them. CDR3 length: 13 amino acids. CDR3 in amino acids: CAWSVGGTGGYTF. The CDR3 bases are TGTGCCTGGAGTGTGGGGGGGACGGGCGGCTACACCTTC.

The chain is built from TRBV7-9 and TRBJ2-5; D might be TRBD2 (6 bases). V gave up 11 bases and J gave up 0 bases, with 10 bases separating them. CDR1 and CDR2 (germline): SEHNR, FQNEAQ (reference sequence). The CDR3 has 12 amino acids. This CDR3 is CAGRTHQETQYF. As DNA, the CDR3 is TGTGCCGGGAGGACGCACCAAGAGACCCAGTACTTC.

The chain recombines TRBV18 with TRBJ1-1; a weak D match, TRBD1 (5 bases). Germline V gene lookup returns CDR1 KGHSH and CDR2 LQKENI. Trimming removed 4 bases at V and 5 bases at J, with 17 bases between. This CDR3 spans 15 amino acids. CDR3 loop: CASSQSQGFDTEAFF. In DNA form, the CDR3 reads TGTGCCAGCTCACAGAGTCAGGGCTTTGATACTGAAGCTTTCTTT. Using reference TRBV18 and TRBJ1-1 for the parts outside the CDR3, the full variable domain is NAGVMQNPRHLVRRRGQEARLRCSPMKGHSHVYWYRQLPEEGLKFMVYLQKENIIDESGMPKERFSAEFPKEGPSILRIQQVVRGDSAAYFCASSQSQGFDTEAFFGQGTRLTVV.

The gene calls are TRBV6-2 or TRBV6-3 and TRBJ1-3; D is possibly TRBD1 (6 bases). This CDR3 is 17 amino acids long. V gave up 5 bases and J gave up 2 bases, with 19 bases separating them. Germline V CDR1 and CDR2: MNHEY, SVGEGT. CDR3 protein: CASSPFGRGRTGNTIYF. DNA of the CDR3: TGTGCCAGCAGTCCCTTCGGCAGGGGCCGAACTGGAAACACCATATATTTT.

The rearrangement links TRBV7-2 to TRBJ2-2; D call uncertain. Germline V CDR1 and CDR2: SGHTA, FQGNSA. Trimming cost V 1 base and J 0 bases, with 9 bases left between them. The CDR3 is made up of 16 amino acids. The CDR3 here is CASSLVATSNTGELFF. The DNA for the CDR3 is TGTGCCAGCAGCTTAGTTGCGACTTCGAACACCGGGGAGCTGTTTTTT.

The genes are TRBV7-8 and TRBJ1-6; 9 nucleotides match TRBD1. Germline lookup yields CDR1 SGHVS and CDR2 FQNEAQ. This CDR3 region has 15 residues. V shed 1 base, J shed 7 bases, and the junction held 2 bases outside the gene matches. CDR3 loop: CASSLVGQGNSPLHF. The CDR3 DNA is TGTGCCAGCAGCTTAGTCGGACAGGGGAATTCACCCCTCCACTTT.

The CDR3 DNA follows: TGTGCCAGCAGCATACTCGGGACAGGGGGCTCGAACACCGGGGAGCTGTTTTTT. It specifies CASSILGTGGSNTGELFF. The chain recombines TRBV11-2 with TRBJ2-2, with 12 bases identical to TRBD1. V dropped 5 bases and J dropped 0; count of bases not matched to a gene: 7. The germline V gene encodes CDR1 SGHAT and CDR2 FQNNGV. The CDR3 runs to 18 residues.

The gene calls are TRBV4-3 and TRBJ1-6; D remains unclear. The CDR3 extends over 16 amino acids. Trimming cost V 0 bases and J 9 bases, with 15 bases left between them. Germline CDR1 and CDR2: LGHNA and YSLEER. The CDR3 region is CASSQDFRDSPSPLHF. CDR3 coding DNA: TGCGCCAGCAGCCAAGATTTCCGAGACTCTCCTTCACCCCTCCACTTT.

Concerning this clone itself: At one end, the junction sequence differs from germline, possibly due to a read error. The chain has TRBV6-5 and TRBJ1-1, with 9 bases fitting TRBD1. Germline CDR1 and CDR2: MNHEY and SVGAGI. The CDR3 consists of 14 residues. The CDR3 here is CASSPQTGGRGLIF. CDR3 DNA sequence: TGTGCCAGCAGTCCACAAACAGGGGGCCGAGGCCTGATCTTT.

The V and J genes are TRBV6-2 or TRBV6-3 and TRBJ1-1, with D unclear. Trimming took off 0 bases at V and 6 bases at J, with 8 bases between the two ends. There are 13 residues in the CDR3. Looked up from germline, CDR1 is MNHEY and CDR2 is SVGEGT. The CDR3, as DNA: TGTGCCAGCAGTTACTCCACGGGAGCTGAAGCTTTCTTT. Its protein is CASSYSTGAEAFF.

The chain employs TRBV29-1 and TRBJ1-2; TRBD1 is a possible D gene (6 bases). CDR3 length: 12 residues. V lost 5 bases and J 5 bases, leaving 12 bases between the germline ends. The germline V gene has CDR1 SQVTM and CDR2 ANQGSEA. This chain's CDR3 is CSVWGQGYGYTF. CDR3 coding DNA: TGCAGCGTTTGGGGGCAGGGGTATGGCTACACCTTC.

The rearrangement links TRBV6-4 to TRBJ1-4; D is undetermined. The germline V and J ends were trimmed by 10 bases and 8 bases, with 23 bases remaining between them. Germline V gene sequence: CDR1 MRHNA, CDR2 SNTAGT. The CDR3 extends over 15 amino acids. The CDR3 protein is CAKTETPKNEEKLFF. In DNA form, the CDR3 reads TGTGCCAAAACAGAGACCCCCAAGAACGAGGAAAAACTGTTTTTT.

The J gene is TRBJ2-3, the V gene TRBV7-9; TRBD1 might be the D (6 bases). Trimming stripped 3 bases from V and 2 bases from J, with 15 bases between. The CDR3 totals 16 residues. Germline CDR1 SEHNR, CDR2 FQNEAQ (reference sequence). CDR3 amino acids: CASSFEDRQLTDTQYF. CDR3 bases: TGTGCCAGCAGCTTCGAAGACAGGCAACTCACAGATACGCAGTATTTT.

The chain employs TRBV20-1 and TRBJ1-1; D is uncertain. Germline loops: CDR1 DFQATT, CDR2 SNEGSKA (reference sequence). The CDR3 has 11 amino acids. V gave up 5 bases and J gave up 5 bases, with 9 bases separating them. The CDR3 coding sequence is TGCAGTGCTTTTTGGCAGACTGAAGCTTTCTTT. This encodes CSAFWQTEAFF.